Following are 30 T cell receptor beta chains from one sample sequenced in a study of cytomegalovirus exposure and HLA in healthy donors. The method was immunoSEQ multiplex PCR; TCRdb's version includes in-frame clones alone and lacks a portion of them. The table records roughly 120,000 clones, roughly 94% of them present only once. Sequencing was done on a sample of PBMCs. The receptors come from a woman aged 18 to 35 in good health and CMV-seronegative.

The sample holds one count of this clone. This chain uses TRBV11-3 with TRBJ1-2; D possibly corresponds to TRBD1 (6 bases). The germline V and J ends were trimmed by 8 bases and 5 bases, with 15 bases remaining between them. The CDR3 covers 13 residues. Germline V CDR1 and CDR2: SGHNT, YENEEA. The CDR3 sequence is CASCPRTAYGYTF. CDR3 nucleotide sequence: TGTGCCAGCTGCCCTCGGACAGCTTATGGCTACACCTTC.

The rearrangement uses TRBV29-1 and TRBJ1-2; tentatively, D is TRBD1 (6 bases). The germline V gene encodes CDR1 SQVTM and CDR2 ANQGSEA. The CDR3 is 13 amino acids. Trimming left V 3 bases short and J 1 base short, with 9 bases between. CDR3 nucleotides: TGCAGCGTTGACCCGGACAGTAACTATGGCTACACCTTC. Its protein product is CSVDPDSNYGYTF.

This chain joins TRBV30 and TRBJ1-3; no firm D call. The CDR3 extends over 13 amino acids. Germline lookup yields CDR1 GTSNPN and CDR2 SVGIG (reference sequence). Trimming removed 6 bases at V and 0 bases at J, with 9 bases between. DNA of the CDR3: TGTGCCTGCCAGATCGACTCTGGAAACACCATATATTTT. This encodes CACQIDSGNTIYF.

This chain links TRBV9 with TRBJ2-1; the D is unclear. Germline CDR1 SGDLS, CDR2 YYNGEE. This CDR3 spans 14 amino acids. V shed 0 bases and J shed 3 bases, with 7 bases lying between them. Written as DNA, the CDR3 is TGTGCCAGCAGCGTAGCGGGTCGCTACAATGAGCAGTTCTTC. Its translation is CASSVAGRYNEQFF. Based on the CDR3 plus reference TRBV9 and TRBJ2-1, the full variable domain is DSGVTQTPKHLITATGQRVTLRCSPRSGDLSVYWYQQSLDQGLQFLIQYYNGEERAKGNILERFSAQQFPDLHSELNLSSLELGDSALYFCASSVAGRYNEQFFGPGTRLTVL.

The chain carries TRBV9 and TRBJ1-3; D ambiguous. The V gene's germline CDR1 is SGDLS and CDR2 YYNGEE. The CDR3 totals 13 residues. The ends were cut back, 4 bases at V and 0 bases at J, with 5 bases in the middle. The CDR3 loop reads CASSRISGNTIYF. CDR3 DNA: TGTGCCAGCAGCCGTATCTCTGGAAACACCATATATTTT. Full variable domain (missing parts from reference TRBV9 and TRBJ1-3): DSGVTQTPKHLITATGQRVTLRCSPRSGDLSVYWYQQSLDQGLQFLIQYYNGEERAKGNILERFSAQQFPDLHSELNLSSLELGDSALYFCASSRISGNTIYFGEGSWLTVV.

The V and J genes are TRBV28 and TRBJ2-1; 9 bases fit TRBD1. The V gene end was trimmed by 6 bases and the J gene end by 8 bases; junction bases not matched to a gene: 8. The CDR3 has 14 residues. Germline V lookup: CDR1 MDHEN, CDR2 SYDVKM. CDR3 coding DNA: TGTGCCAGCAGCCACGGACAGGGGATGGATGAGCAGTTCTTC. Residues: CASSHGQGMDEQFF. Looking up the rest from reference TRBV28 and TRBJ2-1 gives the full variable domain: DVKVTQSSRYLVKRTGEKVFLECVQDMDHENMFWYRQDPGLGLRLIYFSYDVKMKEKGDIPEGYSVSREKKERFSLILESASTNQTSMYLCASSHGQGMDEQFFGPGTRLTVL.

This clone has a single count. V usage is TRBV14 and J usage is TRBJ1-1, with TRBD1 matching over 7 bases. The CDR3 spans 13 residues. Trimming cost V 5 bases and J 5 bases; bases outside gene matches: 5. Germline CDR1 and CDR2: SGHDN and FVKESK. CDR3: CASSNTGVTEAFF. The CDR3 DNA reads as TGTGCCAGCAGCAACACAGGGGTTACTGAAGCTTTCTTT. Filled out from reference TRBV14 and TRBJ1-1, the complete variable domain reads EAGVTQFPSHSVIEKGQTVTLRCDPISGHDNLYWYRRVMGKEIKFLLHFVKESKQDESGMPNNRFLAERTGGTYSTLKVQPAELEDSGVYFCASSNTGVTEAFFGQGTRLTVV.

This CDR3 reads CASSFEAGGQNEQFF. The CDR3 DNA reads as TGTGCCAGCAGTTTTGAAGCGGGGGGGCAAAATGAGCAGTTCTTC. The chain recombines TRBV27 with TRBJ2-1; 10 bases match TRBD2. J gave up 7 bases and V 3 bases, and 6 bases lay outside the gene matches. The CDR3 consists of 15 residues. Germline V gene lookup returns CDR1 MNHEY and CDR2 SMNVEV (reference sequence).

The chain combines TRBV7-9 with TRBJ1-1; D gene uncertain. Germline V lookup: CDR1 SEHNR, CDR2 FQNEAQ (reference sequence). The CDR3 is made up of 13 amino acids. Trimming shortened V by 3 bases and J by 3 bases, and 8 bases separated the two germline ends. The DNA for the CDR3 is TGTGCCAGCAGCTTTACGAGGGACACTGAAGCTTTCTTT. Translating gives CASSFTRDTEAFF.

The J gene is TRBJ2-1, the V gene TRBV28; 8 nucleotides match TRBD1. The CDR3 totals 14 residues. Germline V lookup: CDR1 MDHEN, CDR2 SYDVKM. Losses at the gene ends were 3 bases for V and 9 bases for J; bases not matched to a gene: 7. The CDR3, as DNA: TGTGCCAGCAGTTTTACAGGGGGATCAGGTGAGCAGTTCTTC. Its translation is CASSFTGGSGEQFF. Variable domain in full (rest from reference TRBV28 and TRBJ2-1): DVKVTQSSRYLVKRTGEKVFLECVQDMDHENMFWYRQDPGLGLRLIYFSYDVKMKEKGDIPEGYSVSREKKERFSLILESASTNQTSMYLCASSFTGGSGEQFFGPGTRLTVL.

The gene calls are TRBV5-8 and TRBJ1-5; D gene uncertain. The CDR3 sequence is 17 residues long. The V end lost 3 bases, the J end lost 3 bases, and 19 bases lay between the germline ends. Germline V gene data show CDR1 as SGHTS and CDR2 as YDEGEE. The CDR3 DNA is TGTGCCAGCAGCTATAACTTCCGGGTCCTCTACAATCAGCCCCAGCATTTT. It encodes CASSYNFRVLYNQPQHF.

The J gene is TRBJ1-6, the V gene TRBV30, with 7 nucleotides matching TRBD1. CDR3 length equals 15 residues. Germline V gives CDR1 GTSNPN, CDR2 SVGIG (reference sequence). V shed 3 bases and J 4 bases; nucleotides not matched to a gene: 6. This CDR3 is CAWRETGAYNSPLHF. CDR3 coding DNA: TGTGCCTGGAGGGAAACAGGGGCTTATAATTCACCCCTCCACTTT.

The V and J genes are TRBV28 and TRBJ1-1; no reliable D call. Per the germline V gene, CDR1 is MDHEN and CDR2 is SYDVKM. CDR3 size: 12 residues. Trimming took off 7 bases at V and 4 bases at J, with 10 bases between the two ends. The CDR3 sequence is CASTEQATEAFF. The CDR3 coding sequence is TGTGCCAGCACCGAGCAAGCCACTGAAGCTTTCTTT.

CDR3 in DNA: TGTGCCAGCAGCTTAGGCTCAGTCGAAAAACTGTTTTTT. Its protein product is CASSLGSVEKLFF. V gene TRBV11-2 combines with J gene TRBJ1-4; D call uncertain. Germline values: CDR1 SGHAT, CDR2 FQNNGV. The ends were cut back, 1 base at V and 8 bases at J, with 8 bases in the middle. The CDR3 length is 13 residues.

Here the CDR3 reads CASSKTIYEQYF. The CDR3 DNA reads TGCGCCAGCAGTAAAACTATCTACGAGCAGTACTTC. The chain uses TRBV10-1 and TRBJ2-7; D gene unclear. CDR1 WNHNN and CDR2 SYGVQD come from the germline V gene (reference sequence). This CDR3 is 12 amino acids long. The V gene lost 5 bases and the J gene lost 3 bases, with 8 bases spanning the gap.

The V gene is TRBV28, the J gene TRBJ1-5; D not certain. CDR3 length equals 14 residues. Germline CDR1 is MDHEN and CDR2 is SYDVKM. V was clipped by 4 bases and J by 0 bases, with 7 bases between them. CDR3 sequence: CASSYSYSNQPQHF. In nucleotides, the CDR3 is TGTGCCAGCAGTTATTCCTATAGCAATCAGCCCCAGCATTTT.

The chain combines TRBV13 with TRBJ1-2, with TRBD1 identical over 8 bases. This CDR3 contains 15 residues. Germline trimming cut 0 bases from V and 6 bases from J; bases unmatched to any gene: 6. From germline, CDR1 is PRHDT and CDR2 FYEKMQ (reference sequence). CDR3 loop: CASSLGRQGFDGYTF. The CDR3 DNA reads as TGTGCCAGCAGCTTAGGCAGACAGGGGTTCGATGGCTACACCTTC.

This chain joins TRBV28 and TRBJ1-2; 7 bases line up with TRBD1. The germline gives CDR1 MDHEN, CDR2 SYDVKM. The V gene end was trimmed by 4 bases and the J gene end by 13 bases; junction bases not matched to a gene: 18. This CDR3 has 15 residues. The CDR3 DNA reads as TGTGCCAGCAGTTCTGCCGAGACCTCCGGGACAGTCGCCACCTTC. The encoded protein is CASSSAETSGTVATF.

The rearrangement links TRBV29-1 to TRBJ2-7; 7 bases align to TRBD1. J lost 0 bases, V lost 6 bases, and 5 bases had no gene match. The CDR3 contains 13 residues. Germline CDR1 reads SQVTM; CDR2 reads ANQGSEA. CDR3 in DNA: TGCAGCGTGAGGGGACAGAGCTCCTACGAGCAGTACTTC. Protein product: CSVRGQSSYEQYF.

V gene TRBV2 combines with J gene TRBJ1-1; no firm D call. This CDR3 spans 14 amino acids. In germline, CDR1 is SNHLY, CDR2 FYNNEI. The germline V and J ends were trimmed by 7 bases and 1 base, with 13 bases remaining between them. The DNA for the CDR3 is TGTGCCAGCATTGCCTCCGGAGCGAACACTGAAGCTTTCTTT. Translating it yields CASIASGANTEAFF. The full variable domain, completed using reference TRBV2 and TRBJ1-1, is EPEVTQTPSHQVTQMGQEVILRCVPISNHLYFYWYRQILGQKVEFLVSFYNNEISEKSEIFDDQFSVERPDGSNFTLKIRSTKLEDSAMYFCASIASGANTEAFFGQGTRLTVV.

J is TRBJ2-2 and V is TRBV7-9, with 7 bases matching TRBD2. After removal of 2 bases from V and 7 bases from J, the junction contained 4 bases not matched to a gene. The CDR3 contains 14 residues. Germline V lookup: CDR1 SEHNR, CDR2 FQNEAQ (reference sequence). CDR3 bases: TGTGCCAGCAGCTTAATGCAGCGGGACGGGGAGCTGTTTTTT. Translated, it gives CASSLMQRDGELFF.

CDR3 residues: CASSYSRGQGIRGYTF. DNA for the CDR3: TGTGCCAGCAGTTACTCACGCGGACAGGGAATAAGGGGCTACACCTTC. The V gene is TRBV6-5, the J gene TRBJ1-2; 8 bases fit TRBD1. After removal of 0 bases from V and 8 bases from J, the junction contained 11 bases not matched to a gene. This CDR3 contains 16 residues. Germline V gene sequence: CDR1 MNHEY, CDR2 SVGAGI.

The chain employs TRBV9 and TRBJ1-1; possibly TRBD1 for D (5 bases). Germline CDR1 is SGDLS and CDR2 is YYNGEE. The CDR3 is 14 amino acids. With 4 bases removed from V and 7 bases from J, the gap between germline ends came to 17 bases. CDR3 region: CASSFVETEDEAFF. CDR3 bases: TGTGCCAGCAGCTTCGTAGAGACAGAAGATGAAGCTTTCTTT.

The chain uses TRBV6-1 and TRBJ1-1; TRBD1 might be the D (6 bases). There are 14 residues in the CDR3. The germline V gene encodes CDR1 MNHNS and CDR2 SASEGT. V dropped 7 bases and J dropped 0 bases, with 12 bases sitting between them. The CDR3 DNA reads as TGTGCCAGCATCAAGGACAGACTGAACACTGAAGCTTTCTTT. This sequence encodes CASIKDRLNTEAFF.

The chain carries TRBV6-1 and TRBJ1-5; a possible D gene is TRBD1 (5 bases). With 1 base removed from V and 5 bases from J, the gap between germline ends came to 9 bases. Germline V gene lookup returns CDR1 MNHNS and CDR2 SASEGT. This CDR3 has 14 residues. The CDR3 DNA reads TGTGCCAGCAGTGAAGGTCCGGGGGATCAGCCCCAGCATTTT. Amino acids: CASSEGPGDQPQHF.

The chain couples TRBV15 to TRBJ2-1; D is undetermined. This CDR3 comprises 13 residues. The V gene lost 3 bases and the J gene lost 6 bases, with 9 bases spanning the gap. Germline V CDR1 and CDR2: LNHNV, YYDKDF (reference sequence). The CDR3 nucleotides are TGTGCCACCAGCAGCAAAAGAGGCAATGAGCAGTTCTTC. Protein sequence: CATSSKRGNEQFF.

The genes are TRBV2 and TRBJ2-7, with a weak D call TRBD1 (6 bases). The germline gives CDR1 SNHLY, CDR2 FYNNEI. V was trimmed by 9 bases and J by 2 bases, leaving 14 bases between them. The CDR3 runs to 13 residues. CDR3 region: CASTQGLPYEQYF. The CDR3 DNA follows: TGTGCCAGTACCCAGGGGCTCCCCTACGAGCAGTACTTC. Full variable domain (outside the CDR3, taken from reference TRBV2 and TRBJ2-7): EPEVTQTPSHQVTQMGQEVILRCVPISNHLYFYWYRQILGQKVEFLVSFYNNEISEKSEIFDDQFSVERPDGSNFTLKIRSTKLEDSAMYFCASTQGLPYEQYFGPGTRLTVT.

The genes are TRBV7-2 and TRBJ1-1; possible D gene TRBD1, 6 bases. The CDR3 is made up of 16 amino acids. V dropped 5 bases and J dropped 3 bases, with 19 bases sitting between them. Germline CDR1 and CDR2: SGHTA and FQGNSA. Written as DNA, the CDR3 is TGTGCCAGCAGCCCTCTTTACCGGGACATTTACACTGAAGCTTTCTTT. It yields the protein CASSPLYRDIYTEAFF.

This CDR3 is CASSQEGLGGRNEQFF. The CDR3 region has the DNA TGTGCCAGCAGCCAAGAGGGGTTAGGGGGCAGGAATGAGCAGTTCTTC. This chain connects TRBV4-2 to TRBJ2-1, with TRBD1 matching 7 bases. Trimming took 0 bases from V and 7 from J; bases not matched to a gene: 9. There are 16 residues in the CDR3. Germline values: CDR1 LGHNA, CDR2 YNFKEQ.

The genes are TRBV28 and TRBJ1-2, with no clear D. Germline V gene data show CDR1 as MDHEN and CDR2 as SYDVKM. This CDR3 has 13 residues. Trimming shortened V by 3 bases and J by 2 bases, and 7 bases separated the two germline ends. Here the CDR3 reads CASSFNQNYGYTF. The CDR3 DNA reads TGTGCCAGCAGTTTCAACCAGAACTATGGCTACACCTTC.